This entry lists 3 T cell receptor beta chains sequenced from one sample in a study of T cell responses to AZD1222 COVID-19 vaccine. Method: immunoSEQ multiplex PCR; TCRdb's copy keeps in-frame clones and lacks some. The top ten clones hold just over 7% of a sample with 120,000 or so clones, 90% of them seen once. The sample was peripheral blood, taken on day 0 of AZD1222 vaccination. The source of these receptors is an adult in good health.

The chain uses TRBV5-1 and TRBJ2-5, with D perhaps TRBD1 (6 bases). The CDR3 covers 14 residues. V shed 3 bases and J shed 1 base, with 10 bases lying between them. Germline loops: CDR1 SGHRS, CDR2 YFSETQ. The CDR3 DNA reads as TGCGCCAGCAGCTGGCTGGGGGCCCAAGAGACCCAGTACTTC. Amino acids: CASSWLGAQETQYF.

This clone was detected only a few times. This rearrangement joins TRBV7-9 to TRBJ2-2; 9 positions match TRBD1. With V trimmed by 3 bases and J by 9 bases, 8 bases remained unmatched. Germline V gene data show CDR1 as SEHNR and CDR2 as FQNEAQ (reference sequence). CDR3 size: 15 residues. CDR3 region: CASSFRQGVQWELFF. As DNA, the CDR3 is TGTGCCAGCAGCTTCAGACAGGGGGTTCAGTGGGAGCTGTTTTTT.

The chain links TRBV5-4 to TRBJ2-3; the match to TRBD2 covers 7 bases. Losses at the gene ends were 3 bases for V and 2 bases for J; bases not matched to a gene: 6. The CDR3 has 15 amino acids. Germline V gene lookup returns CDR1 SGHNT and CDR2 YYREEE (reference sequence). CDR3 nucleotide sequence: TGTGCCAGCAGCTACCGAGCGGGACCCACAGATACGCAGTATTTT. Residues: CASSYRAGPTDTQYF.